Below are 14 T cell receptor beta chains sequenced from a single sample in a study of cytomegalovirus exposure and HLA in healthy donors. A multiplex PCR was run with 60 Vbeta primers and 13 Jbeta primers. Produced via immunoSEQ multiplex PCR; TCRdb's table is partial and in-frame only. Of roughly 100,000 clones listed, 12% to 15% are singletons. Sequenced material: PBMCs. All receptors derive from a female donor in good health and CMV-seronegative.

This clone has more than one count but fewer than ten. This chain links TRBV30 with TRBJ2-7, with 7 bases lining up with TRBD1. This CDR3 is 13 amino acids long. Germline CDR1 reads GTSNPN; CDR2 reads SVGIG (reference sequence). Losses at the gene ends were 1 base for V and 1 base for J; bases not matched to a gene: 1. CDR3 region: CAWSAGQSYEQYF. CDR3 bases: TGTGCCTGGAGTGCGGGACAGTCCTACGAGCAGTACTTC.

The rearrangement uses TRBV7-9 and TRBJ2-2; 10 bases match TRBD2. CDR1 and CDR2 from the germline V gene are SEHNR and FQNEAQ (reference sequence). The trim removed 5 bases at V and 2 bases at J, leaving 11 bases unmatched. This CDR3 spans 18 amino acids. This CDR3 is CASSNELLAGVNTGELFF. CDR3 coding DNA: TGTGCCAGCAGCAATGAGCTTCTAGCGGGAGTCAACACCGGGGAGCTGTTTTTT. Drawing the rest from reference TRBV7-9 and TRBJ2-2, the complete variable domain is DTGVSQNPRHKITKRGQNVTFRCDPISEHNRLYWYRQTLGQGPEFLTYFQNEAQLEKSRLLSDRFSAERPKGSFSTLEIQRTEQGDSAMYLCASSNELLAGVNTGELFFGEGSRLTVL.

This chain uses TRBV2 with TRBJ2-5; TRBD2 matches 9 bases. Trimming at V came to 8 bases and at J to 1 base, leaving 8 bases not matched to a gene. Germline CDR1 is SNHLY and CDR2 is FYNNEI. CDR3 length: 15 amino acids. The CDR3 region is CASRVGTSFQETQYF. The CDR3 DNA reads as TGTGCCAGCCGAGTGGGGACTAGCTTCCAAGAGACCCAGTACTTC.

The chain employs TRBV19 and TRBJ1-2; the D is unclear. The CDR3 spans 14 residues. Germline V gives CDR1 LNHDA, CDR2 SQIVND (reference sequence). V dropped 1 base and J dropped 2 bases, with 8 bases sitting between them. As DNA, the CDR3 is TGTGCCAGTAGTATAGCGGGGTTAAACTATGGCTACACCTTC. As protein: CASSIAGLNYGYTF.

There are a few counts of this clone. The CDR3 sequence is CATSSLRDYRFLEQFF. The CDR3 DNA sequence: TGTGCCACCAGCAGCCTGCGGGACTACCGATTCCTAGAGCAGTTCTTC. The chain carries TRBV15 and TRBJ2-1; TRBD2 aligns across 7 bases. V was clipped by 3 bases and J by 10 bases; unmatched bases: 15. The CDR3 extends over 16 amino acids. Germline V gene lookup returns CDR1 LNHNV and CDR2 YYDKDF (reference sequence).

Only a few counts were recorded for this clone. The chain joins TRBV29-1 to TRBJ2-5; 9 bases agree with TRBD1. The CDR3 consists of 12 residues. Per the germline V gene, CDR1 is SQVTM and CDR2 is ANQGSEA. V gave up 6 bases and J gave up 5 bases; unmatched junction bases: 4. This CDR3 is CSVQGARETQYF. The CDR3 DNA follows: TGCAGCGTACAGGGGGCGCGGGAGACCCAGTACTTC.

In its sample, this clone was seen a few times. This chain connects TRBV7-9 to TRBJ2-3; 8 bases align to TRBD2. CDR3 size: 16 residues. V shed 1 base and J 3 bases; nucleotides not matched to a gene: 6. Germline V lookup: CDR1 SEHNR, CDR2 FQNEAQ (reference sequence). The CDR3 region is CASSLGLAGMTDTQYF. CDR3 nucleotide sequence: TGTGCCAGCAGCTTAGGTCTAGCGGGCATGACAGATACGCAGTATTTT.

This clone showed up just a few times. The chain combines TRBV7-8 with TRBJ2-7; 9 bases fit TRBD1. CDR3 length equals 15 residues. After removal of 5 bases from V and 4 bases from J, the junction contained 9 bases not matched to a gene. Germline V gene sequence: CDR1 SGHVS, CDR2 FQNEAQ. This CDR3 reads CASSDGTGFFYEQYF. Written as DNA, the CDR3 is TGTGCCAGCAGCGACGGGACAGGGTTTTTTTACGAGCAGTACTTC.

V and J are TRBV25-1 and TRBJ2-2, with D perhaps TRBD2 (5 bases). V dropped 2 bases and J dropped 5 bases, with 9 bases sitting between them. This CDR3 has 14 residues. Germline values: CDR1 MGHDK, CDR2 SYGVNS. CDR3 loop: CASSESGQTGELFF. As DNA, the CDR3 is TGTGCCAGCAGTGAAAGCGGTCAAACCGGGGAGCTGTTTTTT.

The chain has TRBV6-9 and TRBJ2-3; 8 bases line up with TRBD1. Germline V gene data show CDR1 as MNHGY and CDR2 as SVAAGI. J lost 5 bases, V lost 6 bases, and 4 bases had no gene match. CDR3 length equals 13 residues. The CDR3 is CASSPDRGDTQYF. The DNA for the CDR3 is TGTGCCAGCAGCCCTGACAGGGGAGATACGCAGTATTTT.

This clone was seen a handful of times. The CDR3 loop is CASSAPGLASEQYF. The CDR3 DNA reads as TGTGCCAGCAGCGCTCCGGGACTAGCATCTGAGCAGTACTTC. The rearrangement uses TRBV7-9 and TRBJ2-7; TRBD2 agrees at 9 bases. The V gene end was trimmed by 5 bases and the J gene end by 7 bases; junction bases not matched to a gene: 9. CDR1 is SEHNR, CDR2 FQNEAQ, per germline (reference sequence). The CDR3 runs 14 residues.

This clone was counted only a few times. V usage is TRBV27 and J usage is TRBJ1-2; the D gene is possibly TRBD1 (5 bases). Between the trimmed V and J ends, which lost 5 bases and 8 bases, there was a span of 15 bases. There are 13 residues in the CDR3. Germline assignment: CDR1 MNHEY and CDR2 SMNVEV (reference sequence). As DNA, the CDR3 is TGTGCCAGCAGTCCCTCCGGCGGGGGAGGCTACACCTTC. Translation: CASSPSGGGGYTF.

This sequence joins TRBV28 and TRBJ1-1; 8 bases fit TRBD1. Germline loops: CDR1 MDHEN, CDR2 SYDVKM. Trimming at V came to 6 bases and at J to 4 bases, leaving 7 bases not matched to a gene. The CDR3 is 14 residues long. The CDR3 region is CASSPTGGSTEAFF. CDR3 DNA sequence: TGTGCCAGCAGCCCAACAGGGGGGTCCACTGAAGCTTTCTTT.

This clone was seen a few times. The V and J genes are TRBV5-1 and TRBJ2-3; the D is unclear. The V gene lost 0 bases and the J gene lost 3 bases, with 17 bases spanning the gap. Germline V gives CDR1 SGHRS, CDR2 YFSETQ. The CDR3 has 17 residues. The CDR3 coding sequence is TGCGCCAGCAGCTTGGAGTATGTTGGCAGGCTGACAGATACGCAGTATTTT. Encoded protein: CASSLEYVGRLTDTQYF. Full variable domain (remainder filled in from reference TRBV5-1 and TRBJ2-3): KAGVTQTPRYLIKTRGQQVTLSCSPISGHRSVSWYQQTPGQGLQFLFEYFSETQRNKGNFPGRFSGRQFSNSRSEMNVSTLELGDSALYLCASSLEYVGRLTDTQYFGPGTRLTVL.